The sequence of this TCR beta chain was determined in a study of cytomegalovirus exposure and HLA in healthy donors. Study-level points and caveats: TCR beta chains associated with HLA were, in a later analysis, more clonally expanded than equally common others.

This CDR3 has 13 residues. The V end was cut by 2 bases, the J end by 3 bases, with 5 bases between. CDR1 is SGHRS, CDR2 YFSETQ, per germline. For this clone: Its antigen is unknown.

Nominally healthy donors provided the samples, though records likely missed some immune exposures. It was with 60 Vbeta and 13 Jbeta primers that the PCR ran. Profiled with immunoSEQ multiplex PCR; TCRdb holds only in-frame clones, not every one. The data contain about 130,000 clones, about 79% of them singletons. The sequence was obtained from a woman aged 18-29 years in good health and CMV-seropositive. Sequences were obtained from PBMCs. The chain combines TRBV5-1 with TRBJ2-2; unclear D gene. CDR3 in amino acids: CASSFLDTGELFF. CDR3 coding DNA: TGCGCCAGCAGCTTTTTAGACACCGGGGAGCTGTTTTTT.